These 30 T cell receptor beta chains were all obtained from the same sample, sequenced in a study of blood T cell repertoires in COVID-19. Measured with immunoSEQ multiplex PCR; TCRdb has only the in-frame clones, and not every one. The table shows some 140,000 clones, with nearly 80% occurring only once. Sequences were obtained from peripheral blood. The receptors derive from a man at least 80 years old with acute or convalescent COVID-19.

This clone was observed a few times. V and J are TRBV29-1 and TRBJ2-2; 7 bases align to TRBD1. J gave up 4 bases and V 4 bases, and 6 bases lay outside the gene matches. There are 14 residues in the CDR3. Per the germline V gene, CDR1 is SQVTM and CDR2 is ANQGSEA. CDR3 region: CSVAHPGGTGELFF. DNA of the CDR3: TGCAGCGTTGCCCACCCAGGGGGCACCGGGGAGCTGTTTTTT.

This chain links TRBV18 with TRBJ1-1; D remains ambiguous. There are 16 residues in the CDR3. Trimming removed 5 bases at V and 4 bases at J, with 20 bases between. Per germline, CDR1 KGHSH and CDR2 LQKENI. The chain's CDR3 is CASSKKVGDLGTEAFF. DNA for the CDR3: TGTGCCAGCTCAAAGAAGGTGGGAGACCTGGGCACTGAAGCTTTCTTT.

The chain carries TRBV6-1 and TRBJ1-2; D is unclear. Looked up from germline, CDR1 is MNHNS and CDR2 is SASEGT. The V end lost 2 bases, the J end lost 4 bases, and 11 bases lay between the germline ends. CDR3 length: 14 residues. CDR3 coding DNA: TGTGCCAGCAGTGAAACAAACACGGGCTATGGCTACACCTTC. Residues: CASSETNTGYGYTF.

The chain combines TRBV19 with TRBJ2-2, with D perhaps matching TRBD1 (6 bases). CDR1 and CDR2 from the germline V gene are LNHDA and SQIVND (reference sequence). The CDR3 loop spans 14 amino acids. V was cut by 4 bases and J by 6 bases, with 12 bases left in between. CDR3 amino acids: CASSTDRIAGELFF. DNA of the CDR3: TGTGCCAGTAGTACAGACAGGATCGCCGGGGAGCTGTTTTTT.

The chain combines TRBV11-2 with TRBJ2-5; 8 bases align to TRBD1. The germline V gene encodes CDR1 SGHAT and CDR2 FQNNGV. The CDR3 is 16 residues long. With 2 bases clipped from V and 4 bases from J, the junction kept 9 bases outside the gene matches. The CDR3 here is CASSLSSGGAGETQYF. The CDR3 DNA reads TGTGCCAGCAGCTTATCTTCAGGGGGCGCGGGAGAGACCCAGTACTTC.

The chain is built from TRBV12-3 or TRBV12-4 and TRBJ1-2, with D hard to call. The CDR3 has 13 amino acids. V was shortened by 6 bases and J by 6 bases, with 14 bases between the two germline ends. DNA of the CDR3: TGTGCCAGCAGCCCGATTAACGGTCATGGCTACACCTTC. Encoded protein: CASSPINGHGYTF.

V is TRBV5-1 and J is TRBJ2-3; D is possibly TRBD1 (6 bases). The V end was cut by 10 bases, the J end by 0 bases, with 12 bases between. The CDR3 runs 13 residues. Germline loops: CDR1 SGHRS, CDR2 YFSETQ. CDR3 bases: TGCGCCTCAGGACAGCCTAGCACAGATACGCAGTATTTT. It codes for CASGQPSTDTQYF.

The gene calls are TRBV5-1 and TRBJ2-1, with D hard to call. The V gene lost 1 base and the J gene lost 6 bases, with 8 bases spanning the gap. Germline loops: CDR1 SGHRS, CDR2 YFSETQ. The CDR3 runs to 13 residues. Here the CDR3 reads CASSLIGINEQFF. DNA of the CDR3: TGCGCCAGCAGCTTGATTGGCATCAATGAGCAGTTCTTC.

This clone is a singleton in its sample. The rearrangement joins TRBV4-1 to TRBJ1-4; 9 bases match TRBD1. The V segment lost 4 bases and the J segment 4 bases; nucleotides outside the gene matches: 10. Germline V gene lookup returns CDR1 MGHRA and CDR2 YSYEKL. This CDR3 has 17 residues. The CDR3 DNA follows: TGCGCCAGCAGCCGGGGACAGGGCGGGGTAGGTAATGAAAAACTGTTTTTT. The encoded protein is CASSRGQGGVGNEKLFF.

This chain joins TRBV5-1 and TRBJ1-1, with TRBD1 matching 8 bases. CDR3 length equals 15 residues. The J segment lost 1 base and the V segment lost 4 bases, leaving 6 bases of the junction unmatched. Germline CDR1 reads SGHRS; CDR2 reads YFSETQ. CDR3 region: CASSDRTGTNTEAFF. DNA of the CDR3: TGCGCCAGCAGCGACCGGACAGGGACGAACACTGAAGCTTTCTTT.

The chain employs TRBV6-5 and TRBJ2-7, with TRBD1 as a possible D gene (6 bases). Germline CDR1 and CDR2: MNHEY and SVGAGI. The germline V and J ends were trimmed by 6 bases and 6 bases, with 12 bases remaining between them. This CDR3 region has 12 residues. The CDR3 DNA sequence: TGTGCCAGCAGAAACGCAGGGGTCGAGCAGTACTTC. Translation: CASRNAGVEQYF.

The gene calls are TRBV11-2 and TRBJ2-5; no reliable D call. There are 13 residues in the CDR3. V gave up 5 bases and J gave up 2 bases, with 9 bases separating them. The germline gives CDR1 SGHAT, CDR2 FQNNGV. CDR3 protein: CASSVTRQETQYF. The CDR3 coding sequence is TGTGCCAGCAGCGTGACAAGACAAGAGACCCAGTACTTC.

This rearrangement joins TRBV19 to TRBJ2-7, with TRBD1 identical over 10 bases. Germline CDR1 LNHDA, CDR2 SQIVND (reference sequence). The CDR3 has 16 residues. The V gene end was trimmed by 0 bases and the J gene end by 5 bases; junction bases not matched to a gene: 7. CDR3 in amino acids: CASSIDLGTGVNEQYV. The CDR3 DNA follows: TGTGCCAGTAGTATAGATCTTGGGACAGGGGTCAACGAGCAGTACGTC.

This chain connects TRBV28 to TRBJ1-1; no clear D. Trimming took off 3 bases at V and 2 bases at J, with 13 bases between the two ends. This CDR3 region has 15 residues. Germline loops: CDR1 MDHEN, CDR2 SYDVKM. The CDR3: CASSFSGLSNTEAFF. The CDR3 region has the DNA TGTGCCAGCAGTTTCTCGGGGTTAAGTAACACTGAAGCTTTCTTT.

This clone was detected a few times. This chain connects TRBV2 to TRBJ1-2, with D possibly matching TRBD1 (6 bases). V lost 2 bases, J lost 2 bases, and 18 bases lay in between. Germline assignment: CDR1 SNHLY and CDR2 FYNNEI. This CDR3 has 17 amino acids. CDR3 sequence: CASSELMPGAPNYGYTF. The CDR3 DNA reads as TGTGCCAGCAGTGAATTGATGCCAGGGGCCCCAAACTATGGCTACACCTTC.

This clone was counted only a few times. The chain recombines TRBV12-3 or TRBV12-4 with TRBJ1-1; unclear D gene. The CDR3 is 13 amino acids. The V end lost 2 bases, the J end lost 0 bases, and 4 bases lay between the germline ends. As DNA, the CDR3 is TGTGCCAGCAGTTTAAACTTGAACACTGAAGCTTTCTTT. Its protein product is CASSLNLNTEAFF.

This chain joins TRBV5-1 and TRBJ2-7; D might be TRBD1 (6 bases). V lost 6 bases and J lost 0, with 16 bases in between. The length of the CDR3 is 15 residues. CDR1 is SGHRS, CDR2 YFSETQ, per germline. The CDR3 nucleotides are TGCGCCAGCACTCCGGGACATATGAGCTCCTACGAGCAGTACTTC. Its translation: CASTPGHMSSYEQYF.

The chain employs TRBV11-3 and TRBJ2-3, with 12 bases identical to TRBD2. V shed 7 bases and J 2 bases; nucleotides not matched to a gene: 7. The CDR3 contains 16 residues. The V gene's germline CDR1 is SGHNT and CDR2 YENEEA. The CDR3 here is CASNRLAGEITDTQYF. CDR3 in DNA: TGTGCCAGCAACCGACTAGCGGGGGAGATCACAGATACGCAGTATTTT.

CDR3 sequence: CASSLTETGVYGYTF. CDR3 nucleotides: TGTGCCAGCAGCTTAACAGAGACAGGCGTCTATGGCTACACCTTC. This chain joins TRBV7-2 and TRBJ1-2, with D perhaps matching TRBD1 (6 bases). CDR3 size: 15 residues. Trimming left V 2 bases short and J 4 bases short, with 14 bases between. The germline gives CDR1 SGHTA, CDR2 FQGNSA.

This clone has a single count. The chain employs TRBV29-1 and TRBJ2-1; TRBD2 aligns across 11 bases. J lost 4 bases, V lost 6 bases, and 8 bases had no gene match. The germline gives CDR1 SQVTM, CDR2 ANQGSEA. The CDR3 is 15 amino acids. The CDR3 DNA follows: TGCAGCGTGGCCGGGACTAGCGGAGCTTACAATGAGCAGTTCTTC. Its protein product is CSVAGTSGAYNEQFF.

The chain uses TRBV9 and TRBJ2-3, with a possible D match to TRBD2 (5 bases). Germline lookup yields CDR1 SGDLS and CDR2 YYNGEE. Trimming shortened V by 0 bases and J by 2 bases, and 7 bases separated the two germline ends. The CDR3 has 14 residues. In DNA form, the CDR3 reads TGTGCCAGCAGCGTAGTCGGGGACACAGATACGCAGTATTTT. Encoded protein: CASSVVGDTDTQYF. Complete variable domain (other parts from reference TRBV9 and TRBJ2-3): DSGVTQTPKHLITATGQRVTLRCSPRSGDLSVYWYQQSLDQGLQFLIQYYNGEERAKGNILERFSAQQFPDLHSELNLSSLELGDSALYFCASSVVGDTDTQYFGPGTRLTVL.

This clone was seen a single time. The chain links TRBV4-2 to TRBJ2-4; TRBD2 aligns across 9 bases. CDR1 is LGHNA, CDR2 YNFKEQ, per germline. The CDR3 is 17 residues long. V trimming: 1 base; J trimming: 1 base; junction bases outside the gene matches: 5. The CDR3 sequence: CASSQGASGVAKNIQYF. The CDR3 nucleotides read TGTGCCAGCAGCCAAGGTGCTAGCGGGGTCGCCAAAAACATTCAGTACTTC.

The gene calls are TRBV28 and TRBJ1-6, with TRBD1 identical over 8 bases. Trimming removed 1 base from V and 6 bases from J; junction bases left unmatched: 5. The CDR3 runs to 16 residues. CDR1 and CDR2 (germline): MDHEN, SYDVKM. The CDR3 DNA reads TGTGCCAGCAGTTTATCGAGGACAGGGTCTAATTCACCCCTCCACTTT. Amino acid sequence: CASSLSRTGSNSPLHF. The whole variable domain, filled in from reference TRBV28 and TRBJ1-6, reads DVKVTQSSRYLVKRTGEKVFLECVQDMDHENMFWYRQDPGLGLRLIYFSYDVKMKEKGDIPEGYSVSREKKERFSLILESASTNQTSMYLCASSLSRTGSNSPLHFGNGTRLTVT.

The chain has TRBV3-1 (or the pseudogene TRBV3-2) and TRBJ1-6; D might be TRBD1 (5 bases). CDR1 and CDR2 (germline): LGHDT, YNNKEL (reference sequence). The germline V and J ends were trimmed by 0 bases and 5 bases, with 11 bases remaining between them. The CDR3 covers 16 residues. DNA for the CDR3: TGTGCCAGCAGCCAAGAGGCAGGGATGAATAATTCACCCCTCCACTTT. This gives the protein CASSQEAGMNNSPLHF.

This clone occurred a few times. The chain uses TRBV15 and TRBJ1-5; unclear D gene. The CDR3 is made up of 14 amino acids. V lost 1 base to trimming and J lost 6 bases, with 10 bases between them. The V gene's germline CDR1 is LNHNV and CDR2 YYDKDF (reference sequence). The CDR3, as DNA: TGTGCCACCAGCAGAGGGGCAGACGCTCAGCCCCAGCATTTT. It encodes CATSRGADAQPQHF. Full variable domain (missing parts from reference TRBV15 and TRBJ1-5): DAMVIQNPRYQVTQFGKPVTLSCSQTLNHNVMYWYQQKSSQAPKLLFHYYDKDFNNEADTPDNFQSRRPNTSFCFLDIRSPGLGDTAMYLCATSRGADAQPQHFGDGTRLSIL.

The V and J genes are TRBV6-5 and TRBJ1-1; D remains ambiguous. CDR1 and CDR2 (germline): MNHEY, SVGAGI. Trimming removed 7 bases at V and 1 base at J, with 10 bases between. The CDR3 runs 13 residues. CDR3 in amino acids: CASTLETNTEAFF. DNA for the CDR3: TGTGCCAGCACCCTAGAGACGAACACTGAAGCTTTCTTT.

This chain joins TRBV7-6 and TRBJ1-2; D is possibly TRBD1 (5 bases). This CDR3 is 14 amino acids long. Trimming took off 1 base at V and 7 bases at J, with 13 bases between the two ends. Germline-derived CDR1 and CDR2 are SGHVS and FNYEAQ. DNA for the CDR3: TGTGCCAGCAGCTTAGAGCGGGGCTTCGGTGGCTACACCTTC. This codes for CASSLERGFGGYTF.

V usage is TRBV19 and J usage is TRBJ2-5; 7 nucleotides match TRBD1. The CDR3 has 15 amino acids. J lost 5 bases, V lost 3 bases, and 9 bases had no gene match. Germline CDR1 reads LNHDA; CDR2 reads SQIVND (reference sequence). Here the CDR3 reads CASSIGRGQVETQYF. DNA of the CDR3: TGTGCCAGTAGTATTGGTAGAGGACAGGTTGAGACCCAGTACTTC.

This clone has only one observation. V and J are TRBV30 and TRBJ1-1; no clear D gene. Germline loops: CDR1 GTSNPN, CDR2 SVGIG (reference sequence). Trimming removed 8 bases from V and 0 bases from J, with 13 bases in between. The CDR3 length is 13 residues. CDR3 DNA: TGTGCCATCGGGTCCCCCGTGAACACTGAAGCTTTCTTT. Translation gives CAIGSPVNTEAFF.

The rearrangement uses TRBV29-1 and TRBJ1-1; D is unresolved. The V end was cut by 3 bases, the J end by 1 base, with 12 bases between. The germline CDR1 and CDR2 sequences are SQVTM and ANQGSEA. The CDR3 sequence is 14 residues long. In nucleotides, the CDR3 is TGCAGCGTTGAGGTGGAACTAGGGAACACTGAAGCTTTCTTT. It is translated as CSVEVELGNTEAFF.